Presented here are 14 T cell receptor beta chains from one specimen sequenced in a study of metastatic and nonmetastatic thyroid tumors. Among the patients, none had received any treatment before thyroid surgery. TCRdb re-called clones via MiXCR from the PCR reads. This table holds tens of thousands of clones, around 25% found once. Sample: blood. These receptors were taken from a female donor with papillary thyroid cancer or a benign thyroid nodule (not recorded which). Some clones in this sample may be carry-over from other donors' samples.

Notes on this clone: A clone one base away is much larger, so this may be a read error. Other DNA sequences from this sample encode an identical CDR3 as well. V and J are TRBV7-9 and TRBJ2-7; D ambiguous. Looked up from germline, CDR1 is SEHNR and CDR2 is FQNEAQ (reference sequence). Trimming shortened V by 5 bases and J by 4 bases, and 15 bases separated the two germline ends. There are 14 residues in the CDR3. The CDR3 DNA reads TGTGCCAGCAGCCCGCCCACTGGGGTATACGAGCAGTACTTC. Residues: CASSPPTGVYEQYF. The full variable domain, completed using reference TRBV7-9 and TRBJ2-7, is DTGVSQNPRHKITKRGQNVTFRCDPISEHNRLYWYRQTLGQGPEFLTYFQNEAQLEKSRLLSDRFSAERPKGSFSTLEIQRTEQGDSAMYLCASSPPTGVYEQYFGPGTRLTVT.

The sample holds many counts of this clone. The V and J genes are TRBV19 and TRBJ2-3, with 7 bases lining up with TRBD2. Unmatched junction bases numbered 16, after V lost 7 bases and J lost 15 bases. Germline loops: CDR1 LNHDA, CDR2 SQIVND (reference sequence). The CDR3 runs to 13 residues. CDR3 nucleotide sequence: TGTGCCAGTACCATGGGGCTGGCGGGAGTACGCTATTTT. Protein sequence: CASTMGLAGVRYF. The entire variable domain, with the rest obtained from reference TRBV19 and TRBJ2-3, is as follows: DGGITQSPKYLFRKEGQNVTLSCEQNLNHDAMYWYRQDPGQGLRLIYYSQIVNDFQKGDIAEGYSVSREKKESFPLTVTSAQKNPTAFYLCASTMGLAGVRYFGPGTRLTVL.

This clone was seen ten or more times. The chain employs TRBV10-1 and TRBJ1-1; weak D call: TRBD1 (6 bases). This CDR3 spans 12 amino acids. Germline CDR1 WNHNN, CDR2 SYGVQD (reference sequence). V was pared by 4 bases and J by 8 bases, with 11 bases between. DNA of the CDR3: TGCGCCAGCAGTGGTCCCGGGACAGAAGCTTTCTTT. It translates to CASSGPGTEAFF.

The sample holds many counts of this clone. V gene TRBV5-8 combines with J gene TRBJ1-1; D unclear. Germline assignment: CDR1 SGHTS and CDR2 YDEGEE. The CDR3 extends over 16 amino acids. V was pared by 4 bases and J by 7 bases, with 23 bases between. The CDR3 coding sequence is TGTGCCAGCAGCGATATACCAGGCGGGGTACCCCTTGAAGCTTTCTTT. Protein: CASSDIPGGVPLEAFF.

The chain is built from TRBV6-9 and TRBJ2-1; 14 bases are shared with TRBD2. CDR3 length: 20 residues. CDR1 is MNHGY, CDR2 SVAAGI, per germline. Trimming took 2 bases from V and 3 from J; bases not matched to a gene: 12. CDR3 nucleotide sequence: TGTGCCAGCAGTTATGGGCCGGGACTAGCGGGAGTTGATAGCTACAATGAGCAGTTCTTC. Translated, it gives CASSYGPGLAGVDSYNEQFF.

This clone has at least ten counts. CDR3: CASSLLTGGGETQYF. In DNA, the CDR3 is TGTGCCAGCAGCTTGTTAACAGGGGGCGGTGAGACCCAGTACTTC. V gene TRBV5-8 combines with J gene TRBJ2-5, with 9 bases fitting TRBD1. Unmatched junction bases numbered 6, after V lost 1 base and J lost 5 bases. CDR1 is SGHTS and CDR2 is YDEGEE in the germline V gene. The CDR3 sequence is 15 residues long.

This clone was counted between two and nine times. Mismatch with germline at one junction end may stem from a read error. V usage is TRBV28 and J usage is TRBJ1-2; 8 bases fit TRBD1. This CDR3 region has 14 residues. Germline CDR1 is MDHEN and CDR2 is SYDVKM. In DNA form, the CDR3 reads TGTGCCAGCAGACGCGACAGGGGCACCGATGGCTACACTTTC. As protein: CASRRDRGTDGYTF.

The chain couples TRBV7-8 to TRBJ2-1; D tentatively reads TRBD1 or TRBD2 (6 bases each). Germline lookup yields CDR1 SGHVS and CDR2 FQNEAQ. The CDR3 is made up of 16 amino acids. The V and J ends lost 0 bases and 8 bases respectively, with 17 bases between them. The CDR3: CASSLAGGGSADEQFF. The CDR3 nucleotides read TGTGCCAGCAGCTTAGCGGGGGGCGGTAGTGCCGATGAGCAGTTCTTC.

This clone turned up a few times. This chain connects TRBV10-3 to TRBJ2-7; D remains unclear. The CDR3 contains 16 residues. Trimming left V 2 bases short and J 0 bases short, with 14 bases between. Per germline, CDR1 ENHRY and CDR2 SYGVKD. CDR3 nucleotides: TGTGCCATCAGTGAGGCGTTATCAGCCTTCTCCTACGAGCAGTACTTC. Protein sequence: CAISEALSAFSYEQYF.

This clone has more than one count but fewer than ten. V and J are TRBV6-1 and TRBJ1-3; no reliable D call. This CDR3 region has 15 residues. The V and J ends lost 5 bases and 4 bases respectively, with 15 bases between them. Per germline, CDR1 MNHNS and CDR2 SASEGT. CDR3 DNA sequence: TGTGCCAGCAGTCAGTTCAAGAGGGAAGGAAACACCATATATTTT. This gives the protein CASSQFKREGNTIYF.

This clone was detected ten times or more. The chain carries TRBV9 and TRBJ2-5, with D uncertain. CDR1 and CDR2 (germline): SGDLS, YYNGEE. The CDR3 has 14 amino acids. V was shortened by 4 bases and J by 4 bases, with 14 bases between the two germline ends. The CDR3 loop reads CASSTPGRVETQYF. In nucleotides, the CDR3 is TGTGCCAGCAGCACTCCGGGCCGAGTAGAGACCCAGTACTTC.

The rearrangement links TRBV25-1 to TRBJ2-7; D unclear. From germline, CDR1 is MGHDK and CDR2 SYGVNS. The ends were cut back, 3 bases at V and 2 bases at J, with 11 bases in the middle. CDR3 size: 14 residues. Here the CDR3 DNA reads TGTGCCAGCAGTGATACCTACCAAGCCTACGAGCAGTACTTC. Amino acids: CASSDTYQAYEQYF.

This clone was detected many times. The chain employs TRBV19 and TRBJ1-5, with D unresolved. From germline, CDR1 is LNHDA and CDR2 SQIVND (reference sequence). CDR3 size: 16 residues. The V and J ends lost 6 bases and 1 base respectively, with 16 bases between them. The CDR3 reads CASSSNGLRSNQPQHF. CDR3 sequence (DNA): TGTGCCAGTAGCTCCAACGGTTTGAGAAGCAATCAGCCCCAGCATTTT.

Ten or more counts support this clone. This chain links TRBV5-4 with TRBJ2-1, with 12 nucleotides matching TRBD2. This CDR3 comprises 15 residues. Trimming removed 0 bases from V and 10 bases from J; junction bases left unmatched: 5. Germline V lookup: CDR1 SGHNT, CDR2 YYREEE (reference sequence). CDR3 residues: CASSLGSSGRAEQFF. CDR3 in DNA: TGTGCCAGCAGCTTGGGCTCTAGCGGGAGGGCCGAGCAGTTCTTC.